Listed here are 8 T cell receptor beta chains from one sample, sequenced in a study of blood T cell repertoires in COVID-19. Here immunoSEQ multiplex PCR was the method, and the copy in TCRdb shows in-frame clones only, minus some. Of more than 120,000 clones listed, just under 90% are singletons. Sequences were obtained from peripheral blood. These TCRs come from a woman between 45 and 60 years old with active or convalescent COVID-19.

The CDR3 DNA follows: TGTGCCAGAACAGGCAGGCCGTGGCTAGCGGGAGGGTGGCAGTTCTTC. Translation: CARTGRPWLAGGWQFF. The chain couples TRBV6-4 to TRBJ2-1, with 12 bases matching TRBD2. Germline lookup yields CDR1 MRHNA and CDR2 SNTAGT. The CDR3 is 16 residues long. The V and J ends lost 9 bases and 12 bases, in that order; junction bases with no gene match: 18.

J is TRBJ1-1 and V is TRBV15; D is undetermined. Germline CDR1 reads LNHNV; CDR2 reads YYDKDF (reference sequence). V was clipped by 3 bases and J by 0 bases, with 17 bases between them. CDR3 size: 17 residues. DNA of the CDR3: TGTGCCACCAGCAGTGGTATGAGGGCAGGATTGAACACTGAAGCTTTCTTT. Amino acids: CATSSGMRAGLNTEAFF.

The V gene is TRBV13, the J gene TRBJ2-3; D remains ambiguous. Trimming took off 3 bases at V and 0 bases at J, with 13 bases between the two ends. CDR1 and CDR2 (germline): PRHDT, FYEKMQ (reference sequence). The length of the CDR3 is 16 residues. The CDR3 reads CASSLSQEISTDTQYF. The CDR3 DNA follows: TGTGCCAGCAGCTTGAGTCAAGAAATTAGCACAGATACGCAGTATTTT.

The V gene is TRBV3-1 (or the pseudogene TRBV3-2), the J gene TRBJ1-5, with D tentatively TRBD1 (5 bases). The CDR3 runs 14 residues. Germline assignment: CDR1 LGHDT and CDR2 YNNKEL (reference sequence). V was trimmed by 3 bases and J by 2 bases, leaving 8 bases between them. The CDR3 loop is CASSHGGGNQPQHF. Here the CDR3 DNA reads TGTGCCAGCAGCCACGGAGGGGGCAATCAGCCCCAGCATTTT.

The gene calls are TRBV7-2 and TRBJ1-5; D is perhaps TRBD1 (5 bases). Germline CDR1 is SGHTA and CDR2 is FQGNSA. V was pared by 1 base and J by 3 bases, with 7 bases between. This CDR3 spans 14 amino acids. The CDR3 nucleotides read TGTGCCAGCAGCTTAGGACAGTACAATCAGCCCCAGCATTTT. Its protein product is CASSLGQYNQPQHF.

The V and J genes are TRBV28 and TRBJ1-2; the D is unclear. The V end lost 5 bases, the J end lost 8 bases, and 12 bases lay between the germline ends. This CDR3 contains 12 residues. Germline V gene data show CDR1 as MDHEN and CDR2 as SYDVKM. In DNA form, the CDR3 reads TGTGCCAGCAGTGACTGGGTTGGGGGCTACACCTTC. Its protein product is CASSDWVGGYTF.

The chain employs TRBV7-2 and TRBJ1-2; 11 bases line up with TRBD1. There are 16 residues in the CDR3. Trimming cost V 5 bases and J 7 bases; bases outside gene matches: 12. CDR1 and CDR2 (germline): SGHTA, FQGNSA. The CDR3 loop is CASSKGQGAVSVGYTF. CDR3 sequence (DNA): TGTGCCAGCAGCAAAGGACAGGGGGCAGTGTCGGTTGGCTACACCTTC. The full variable domain, in which reference TRBV7-2 and TRBJ1-2 provide the parts outside the CDR3, is GAGVSQSPSNKVTEKGKDVELRCDPISGHTALYWYRQSLGQGLEFLIYFQGNSAPDKSGLPSDRFSAERTGGSVSTLTIQRTQQEDSAVYLCASSKGQGAVSVGYTFGSGTRLTVV.

The V gene is TRBV11-2, the J gene TRBJ2-1; 8 bases align to TRBD2. V shed 1 base and J 4 bases; nucleotides not matched to a gene: 6. Germline assignment: CDR1 SGHAT and CDR2 FQNNGV. The CDR3 covers 16 residues. This CDR3 reads CASSLVGSGGYNEQFF. The CDR3 DNA follows: TGTGCCAGCAGCTTAGTAGGAAGCGGGGGATACAATGAGCAGTTCTTC.